A selection of T cell receptor beta chains follows, all from one sample in a study of B cell selection in AIRE deficiency. Method: immunoSEQ multiplex PCR; TCRdb's copy keeps in-frame clones and lacks some. This repertoire shows under 30,000 clones, roughly 98% found once; its top ten account for about 0.2%. The sequenced sample was conventional CD4+ T cells sorted from PBMCs. Receptors were obtained from a human donor with AIRE deficiency. Each CDR3 is given without its conserved first and last residue. Each record gives: clone size, D gene, J gene, V gene, CDR3 protein. D genes are given only for firm matches. A row's size may be missing; if present it is once, few, many or a size class.

size: NA; D: NA; J: TRBJ1-1; V: TRBV5-4; CDR3: ASSPANTEAF
size: NA; D: TRBD1; J: TRBJ2-5; V: TRBV10-3; CDR3: ATWTGEETQY
size: NA; D: TRBD2; J: TRBJ2-7; V: TRBV2; CDR3: AGRLAGRYEQY
size: NA; D: NA; J: TRBJ1-3; V: TRBV7-3; CDR3: ASSLDTAASGNTIY
size: NA; D: NA; J: TRBJ1-1; V: TRBV30; CDR3: AWRQGLGTEAF
size: once; D: NA; J: TRBJ1-2; V: TRBV28; CDR3: ASSSSRANYGYT
size: NA; D: TRBD1; J: TRBJ2-1; V: TRBV14; CDR3: ASSHPVGQVYNEQF
size: NA; D: TRBD2; J: TRBJ2-1; V: TRBV18; CDR3: ASSPRLAGGHEQF
size: NA; D: NA; J: TRBJ1-1; V: TRBV18; CDR3: ASSPPRNTEAF
size: NA; D: TRBD2; J: TRBJ2-2; V: TRBV4-1; CDR3: ASSQEGGPFGELF
size: NA; D: NA; J: TRBJ1-5; V: TRBV5-6; CDR3: ASSFGEGPQH
size: NA; D: NA; J: TRBJ1-1; V: TRBV7-9; CDR3: ASSFYTGLPHTEAF
size: NA; D: TRBD2; J: TRBJ2-3; V: TRBV7-9; CDR3: ASSPTGGADTQY
size: NA; D: NA; J: TRBJ1-4; V: TRBV28; CDR3: ASSLGAVELTTNEKLF
size: once; D: NA; J: TRBJ1-6; V: TRBV5-5; CDR3: ASSHLGPTDPPLH
size: NA; D: TRBD2; J: TRBJ2-1; V: TRBV27; CDR3: ASSLSAGAYNEQF
size: NA; D: NA; J: TRBJ2-3; V: TRBV5-6; CDR3: ASSLSVSQWGTDTQY
size: NA; D: NA; J: TRBJ1-1; V: TRBV29-1; CDR3: SVEVPGATNTEAF
size: NA; D: TRBD2; J: TRBJ2-3; V: TRBV27; CDR3: ASSFMRGTSGGSTDTQY
size: NA; D: TRBD2; J: TRBJ2-3; V: TRBV5-1; CDR3: ASSKGLASSTDTQY
size: NA; D: TRBD2; J: TRBJ2-7; V: TRBV6-5; CDR3: ASRFAGAYEQY
size: NA; D: NA; J: TRBJ2-7; V: TRBV9; CDR3: ARPDESYEQY
size: NA; D: NA; J: TRBJ2-3; V: TRBV29-1; CDR3: SVEYRRRDTQY
size: NA; D: TRBD1; J: TRBJ1-5; V: TRBV30; CDR3: AWSPRGGFQPQH
size: NA; D: NA; J: TRBJ1-4; V: TRBV13; CDR3: ASSLTDRGEKLF
size: NA; D: NA; J: TRBJ2-1; V: TRBV5-4; CDR3: ASSLPRGEQF
size: NA; D: NA; J: TRBJ1-2; V: TRBV28; CDR3: ASSKIMTQADGYT
size: NA; D: TRBD1; J: TRBJ1-2; V: TRBV28; CDR3: ASSLTGTGTFNYGYT
size: NA; D: TRBD2; J: TRBJ2-7; V: TRBV28; CDR3: ASSLGRLAGRSYEQY
size: NA; D: NA; J: TRBJ1-5; V: TRBV7-6; CDR3: ASSLTGNQPQH
size: NA; D: NA; J: TRBJ2-7; V: TRBV7-2; CDR3: ASSSDTYEQY
size: NA; D: TRBD2; J: TRBJ2-7; V: TRBV9; CDR3: ASSARNGTSRYEQY
size: NA; D: TRBD1; J: TRBJ1-4; V: TRBV5-1; CDR3: ASSLRRDQGAGEKLF
size: NA; D: NA; J: TRBJ2-7; V: TRBV5-4; CDR3: ASSLDRGAYEQY
size: NA; D: TRBD2; J: TRBJ2-2; V: TRBV4-2; CDR3: ASSQVLGGAGGRTGELF
size: NA; D: TRBD1; J: TRBJ1-2; V: TRBV4-3; CDR3: ASSPMTGGIYGYT
size: NA; D: NA; J: TRBJ2-1; V: TRBV7-3; CDR3: ASSLTRGDNEQF
size: NA; D: TRBD2; J: TRBJ2-5; V: TRBV6-6; CDR3: ASSESGRAGGEQY
size: few; D: NA; J: TRBJ2-7; V: TRBV21-1; CDR3: ASATPGTEAHEQY
size: NA; D: TRBD2; J: TRBJ2-7; V: TRBV27; CDR3: ASRAGVERQY
size: NA; D: TRBD2; J: TRBJ2-1; V: TRBV30; CDR3: ALAGGQYNEQF
size: NA; D: NA; J: TRBJ2-1; V: TRBV27; CDR3: ASSLSPLSSYNEQF
size: NA; D: TRBD1; J: TRBJ2-7; V: TRBV28; CDR3: ASSGQAWDEQY
size: NA; D: NA; J: TRBJ1-6; V: TRBV28; CDR3: ASSVPMSPLH
size: NA; D: NA; J: TRBJ2-3; V: TRBV2; CDR3: ASTRDTPTDTQY
size: NA; D: NA; J: TRBJ2-7; V: TRBV7-9; CDR3: ASSLGRYRQY
size: few; D: NA; J: TRBJ2-7; V: TRBV21-1; CDR3: ASSTGWTSGTYEQY
size: NA; D: TRBD1; J: TRBJ2-7; V: TRBV5-4; CDR3: ASSRATGSNDEQY
size: NA; D: NA; J: TRBJ1-1; V: TRBV10-3; CDR3: AISDGSGKNTEAF
size: NA; D: NA; J: TRBJ2-2; V: TRBV9; CDR3: ASSPQGLNTGELF
size: NA; D: TRBD1; J: TRBJ1-6; V: TRBV30; CDR3: ASGPVDRENSPLH